The source of this T cell receptor beta chain is a study of immune evolution from preneoplasia to lung adenocarcinoma. At the level of the study: HLA loss of heterozygosity: roughly 6.6% AIS, around 16% MIA, approximately 35% ADC, none AAH.

Germline V gene sequence: CDR1 SNHLY, CDR2 FYNNEI. Losses at the gene ends were 3 bases for V and 3 bases for J; bases not matched to a gene: 5. The CDR3 has 16 amino acids. The study, taken as a whole, reports: Normal lung had highest clonality; later lesions appeared denser, more diverse. Compared with EGFR-mutant or double wild-type lesions, KRAS-mutant nodules were more clonal.

Premalignant or tumor cells were enriched by macro-dissection after pathologic assessment. Of note for this clone: Its antigen remains unknown.

Repertoires were generated with immunoSEQ multiplex PCR, while TCRdb's copy carries only in-frame clones and drops some. The profile covers about 2,600 clones, with about 84% appearing a single time and approximately 10% taken by the ten largest. The rearrangement uses TRBV2 and TRBJ2-7; 13 bases align to TRBD2. Sequencing was performed on FFPE lung adenocarcinoma in situ tissue. This TCR was recovered from a person between 65 and 80 years old with lung adenocarcinoma. CDR3 protein: CASSDGLAGVSYEQYF. In DNA form, the CDR3 reads TGTGCCAGCAGTGATGGACTAGCGGGAGTCAGCTACGAGCAGTACTTC.